This TCR beta chain was recovered during a study of siplizumab effects on memory and regulatory T cells. On this clone itself: The target antigen is unknown.

The data were produced by immunoSEQ multiplex PCR, yet TCRdb's version contains in-frame clones alone and is incomplete. The sample carries roughly 70,000 clones, 93% recorded once. CDR1 and CDR2 from the germline V gene are MNHNS and SASEGT. Trimming pared 3 bases from V and 2 bases from J, leaving 12 bases between. The CDR3 loop spans 15 amino acids. Study-level findings and limits: The authors mapped only a minor fraction of alloreactive clones to unstimulated subsets. Roughly 80-95% of dividing CD4+ or CD8+ clones were without an attributable naive or memory phenotype. Siplizumab significantly lowered the alloreactive sequences that could be traced to unstimulated CD4+ memory cells. Left unconfirmed was the suppressive function of proliferating Tregs from siplizumab cultures.

The TCR sequence derives from a human donor in good health. Sequenced input: CD8+ T cells sorted from blood. This chain uses TRBV6-1 with TRBJ2-3; no reliable D call. Here the CDR3 reads CASSDAIINTDTQYF. Here the CDR3 DNA reads TGTGCCAGCAGTGATGCGATTATCAACACAGATACGCAGTATTTT.